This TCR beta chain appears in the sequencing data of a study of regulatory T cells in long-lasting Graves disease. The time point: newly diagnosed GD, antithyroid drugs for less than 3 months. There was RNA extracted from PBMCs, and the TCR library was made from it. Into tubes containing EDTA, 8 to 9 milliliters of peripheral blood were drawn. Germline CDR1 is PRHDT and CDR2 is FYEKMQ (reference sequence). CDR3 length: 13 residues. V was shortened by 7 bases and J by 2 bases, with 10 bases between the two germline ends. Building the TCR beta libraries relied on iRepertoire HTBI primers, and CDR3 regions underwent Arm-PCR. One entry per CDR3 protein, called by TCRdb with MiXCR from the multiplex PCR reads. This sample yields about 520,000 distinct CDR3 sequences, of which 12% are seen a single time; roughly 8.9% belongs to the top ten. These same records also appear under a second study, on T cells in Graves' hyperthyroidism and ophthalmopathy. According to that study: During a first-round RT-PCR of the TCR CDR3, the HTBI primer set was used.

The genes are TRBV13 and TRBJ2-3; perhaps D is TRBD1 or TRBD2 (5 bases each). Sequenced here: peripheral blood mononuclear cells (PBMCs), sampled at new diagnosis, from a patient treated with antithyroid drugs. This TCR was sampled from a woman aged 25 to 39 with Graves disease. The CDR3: CASKRGPTDTQYF. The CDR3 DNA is TGTGCCAGCAAAAGGGGACCCACAGATACGCAGTATTTT.